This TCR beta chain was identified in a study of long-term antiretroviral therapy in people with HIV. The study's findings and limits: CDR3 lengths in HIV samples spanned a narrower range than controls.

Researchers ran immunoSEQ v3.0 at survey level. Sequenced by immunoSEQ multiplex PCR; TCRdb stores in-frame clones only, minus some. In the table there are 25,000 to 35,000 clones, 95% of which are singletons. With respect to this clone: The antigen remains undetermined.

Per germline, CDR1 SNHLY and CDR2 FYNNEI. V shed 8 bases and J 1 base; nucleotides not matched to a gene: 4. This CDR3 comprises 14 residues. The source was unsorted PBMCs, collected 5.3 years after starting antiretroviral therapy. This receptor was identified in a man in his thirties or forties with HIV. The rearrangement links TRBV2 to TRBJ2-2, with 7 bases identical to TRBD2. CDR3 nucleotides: TGTGCCAGCCGCCGCGGGGGGAACACCGGGGAGCTGTTTTTT. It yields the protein CASRRGGNTGELFF.